The clone carrying this T cell receptor beta chain was detected once. The source of the sample is a study of blood T cell repertoires in COVID-19. Overall study context: Collection of acute and convalescent COVID-19 samples took place in the United States, Italy and Spain. T cells, B-cell-depleted T cells, or PBMCs provided the cDNA or gDNA that served as material.

The CDR3 loop spans 14 amino acids. The V gene end was trimmed by 8 bases and the J gene end by 9 bases; junction bases not matched to a gene: 12. CDR1 is SGHRS, CDR2 YFSETQ, per germline. Authors' analysis steps: For nucleated cells, counts were estimated from reference gene primer amplification. Produced via immunoSEQ multiplex PCR; TCRdb's table is partial and in-frame only. The V and J calls and the clone size are those of that table, but D and trimming were determined from the DNA. This table holds around 250,000 clones, around 83% found once. This TCR derives from a man at least 80 years old with acute or convalescent COVID-19. Sequenced material: peripheral blood. The V gene is TRBV5-1, the J gene TRBJ2-1; TRBD1 matches at 9 bases. CDR3 sequence: CASHPPGQGIEQFF. CDR3 sequence (DNA): TGCGCCAGTCACCCGCCGGGACAGGGAATTGAGCAGTTCTTC. Supplemented by reference TRBV5-1 and TRBJ2-1, the full variable domain reads KAGVTQTPRYLIKTRGQQVTLSCSPISGHRSVSWYQQTPGQGLQFLFEYFSETQRNKGNFPGRFSGRQFSNSRSEMNVSTLELGDSALYLCASHPPGQGIEQFFGPGTRLTVL.